These T cell receptor beta chains were read from a single sample in a study of blood T cells in healthy people across ages. TCRdb passed the 5' RACE reads through MiXCR, listing each CDR3 protein once. Of approximately 810,000 distinct CDR3 sequences listed, less than 35% are singletons. Sequenced sample: blood. The source of these receptors is a woman older than 75 in good health. Both conserved end residues are part of each CDR3. A D gene is named only where the DNA matches it firmly. Clone sizes are given selectively: once, few, many, or a class where the clone is expanded.

abundance	v_gene	j_gene	d_gene	CDR3nt	CDR3aa
few	TRBV5-4	TRBJ2-3	TRBD2	TGTGCCAGCAGCAGAGGACTAGCGGGGTCTGACACAGATACGCAGTATTTT	CASSRGLAGSDTDTQYF
few	TRBV20-1	TRBJ2-2	-	TGCAGTGCTAGAATTCATGGGGGGACCCTGTACACCGGGGAGCTGTTTTTT	CSARIHGGTLYTGELFF
-	TRBV5-4	TRBJ2-2	-	TGTGCCAGCAGCTTGGGCAGGGCGGCCACCGGGGAGCTGTTTTTT	CASSLGRAATGELFF
many	TRBV7-9	TRBJ2-1	TRBD2	TGTGCCAGCAGCTTAGCGCCTAGCGGGGACTACAATGAGCAGTTCTTC	CASSLAPSGDYNEQFF
many	TRBV12-3/TRBV12-4	TRBJ2-4	-	TGTGCCAGCACTCAAATCGGCTCGATTCAGTACTTC	CASTQIGSIQYF
many	TRBV7-9	TRBJ2-1	-	TGTGCCAGCAGCACCCAGAATGAGCAGTTCTTC	CASSTQNEQFF
many	TRBV20-1	TRBJ2-1	TRBD1	TGCAGTGCCGAAGGGGCAGGGGGCTACAATGAGCAGTTCTTC	CSAEGAGGYNEQFF
many	TRBV5-1	TRBJ2-5	TRBD2	TGCGCCAGCAGCATTGAACTAGCGGGCCGGGAGACCCAGTACTTC	CASSIELAGRETQYF
many	TRBV12-3/TRBV12-4	TRBJ2-6	TRBD1	TGTGCCACCCAGGGTTTGGACAGGTTCTCTGGGGCCAACGTCCTGACTTTC	CATQGLDRFSGANVLTF
-	TRBV20-1	TRBJ1-6	TRBD1	TGCAGTGCTAGAGATGGGCGGGACAGGGGATATAATTCACCCCTCCACTTT	CSARDGRDRGYNSPLHF
many	TRBV7-2	TRBJ2-1	-	TGTGCCAGCAGCCTGGTTGCGGGAAGCTCCTACAATGAGCAGTTCTTC	CASSLVAGSSYNEQFF
once	TRBV12-3/TRBV12-4	TRBJ2-3	TRBD1	TGTGCCAGCAGTAAACAGGGGATGGATTCAGATACGCGGTATTTT	CASSKQGMDSDTRYF
many	TRBV19	TRBJ2-1	TRBD1	TGTGCCAGTAGCCTAACCGGGACAGGCAGTCATAGGGAGCAGTTCTTC	CASSLTGTGSHREQFF
many	TRBV20-1	TRBJ1-5	-	TGCAGTGCTTCCAGGGGTACGGGCCAGCCCCAGCATTTT	CSASRGTGQPQHF
many	TRBV11-3	TRBJ1-2	TRBD1	TGTGCCAGCAGCCGGGGACAGCACTATGGCTACACCTTC	CASSRGQHYGYTF
-	TRBV14	TRBJ1-4	-	TGTGCCAGCAGCCAAGTTGGGGGATATGAAAAACTGTTTTTT	CASSQVGGYEKLFF
-	TRBV12-3/TRBV12-4	TRBJ2-1	-	TGTGCCAGCAGTTTAAGGCGGTCCGGTGAGCAGTTCTTC	CASSLRRSGEQFF
few	TRBV12-3/TRBV12-4	TRBJ1-2	-	TGTGCCAGCAGTTTCTTGGGGGCAGGGGGCTACACCTTC	CASSFLGAGGYTF
many	TRBV7-2	TRBJ2-3	-	TGTGCCAGCAGCCTCCAGACAGGAGCAGATACGCAGTATTTT	CASSLQTGADTQYF
many	TRBV12-3/TRBV12-4	TRBJ1-2	-	TGTGCCAGCAGTTTATATCCTCACCATTTCGGCTACACCTTC	CASSLYPHHFGYTF
many	TRBV5-1	TRBJ2-3	TRBD2	TGCGCCAGCAGCCGGACTAGCGGGCTTAACACAGATACGCAGTATTTT	CASSRTSGLNTDTQYF
many	TRBV6-2/TRBV6-3	TRBJ2-1	-	TGTGCCAGCAGTCGAGGAATCCTCAGCTCCTACAATGAGCAGTTCTTC	CASSRGILSSYNEQFF
-	TRBV6-2/TRBV6-3	TRBJ2-3	-	TGTGCCAGCAGTTACATTGGGGGCCGGGGCACAGATACGCAGTATTTT	CASSYIGGRGTDTQYF
many	TRBV7-6	TRBJ2-5	-	TGTGCCAGCAGCTTAGCCGGTCTCCCCGCGACCCAGTACTTC	CASSLAGLPATQYF
many	TRBV12-3/TRBV12-4	TRBJ2-1	-	TGTGCCAGCAGTTTAGCGGAGGCGGGGTTAACCTACAATGAGCAGTTCTTC	CASSLAEAGLTYNEQFF
-	TRBV28	TRBJ1-6	-	TGTGCCAGCACCTCGCCGGGCCTAAATTCACCCCTCCACTTT	CASTSPGLNSPLHF
-	TRBV19	TRBJ1-5	-	TGTGCCAGTACCATGGGGGCGGGACTGGGTCAGCCCCAGCATTTT	CASTMGAGLGQPQHF
-	TRBV28	TRBJ1-2	-	TGTGCCAGCAGTTTCCCCAACCCTAACTATGGCTACACCTTC	CASSFPNPNYGYTF
many	TRBV7-9	TRBJ2-7	-	TGTGCCAGCACCATACCCGGCTCCGGGACCCCCTACGAGCAGTACTTC	CASTIPGSGTPYEQYF
-	TRBV3-1	TRBJ1-2	-	TGTGCCAGCAGCGAAGCTAGGGTTCGGAACTATGGCTACACCTTC	CASSEARVRNYGYTF
many	TRBV12-3/TRBV12-4	TRBJ2-1	-	-	CASMGVATGIPFF
-	TRBV7-2	TRBJ1-1	-	TGTGCCAGCAGCTTGACACAGGAGACTGAAGCTTTCTTT	CASSLTQETEAFF
few	TRBV4-3	TRBJ1-5	-	TGCGCCAGCAGCCAAGATTGGGGCAGGCAAAATCAGCCCCAGCATTTT	CASSQDWGRQNQPQHF
many	TRBV27	TRBJ2-4	-	TGTGCCAGCAGTTTCGGAGGGGGCTTAGCCAAAAACATTCAGTACTTC	CASSFGGGLAKNIQYF
few	TRBV20-1	TRBJ2-3	-	TGCAGTGCTAGAGATTCGGGGAAGGGCACAGATACGCAGTATTTT	CSARDSGKGTDTQYF
many	TRBV6-2/TRBV6-3	TRBJ1-2	-	TGTGCCAGCACCACCAAAAATAACTATGGCTACACCTTC	CASTTKNNYGYTF
-	TRBV5-1	TRBJ2-2	TRBD2	TGCGCCAGCAGCCCCAGCGGGGGGGACACCGGGGAGCTGTTTTTT	CASSPSGGDTGELFF
-	TRBV7-2	TRBJ2-3	-	TGCGCCAGCAGCTTCGAGCTCACAGATACGCAGTATTTT	CASSFELTDTQYF
many	TRBV20-1	TRBJ1-2	-	TGCAGTGCTAGGGGCAGGGATGGCTACACCTTC	CSARGRDGYTF
-	TRBV20-1	TRBJ2-3	TRBD2	TGCAGTGTGAGCGGGGGGGCAAGAGATACGCAGTATTTT	CSVSGGARDTQYF
-	TRBV5-1	TRBJ2-2	-	TGCGCCAGCAGCTTGACGACCCCAACCGGGGAGCTGTTTTTT	CASSLTTPTGELFF
few	TRBV7-8	TRBJ2-5	TRBD1	TGTGCCAGCGCGGGACAGGGGTACAATGAGCAGTACTTC	CASAGQGYNEQYF
-	TRBV19	TRBJ2-5	-	TGTGCCAGTCGGGATCGCCAAGAGACCCAGTACTTC	CASRDRQETQYF
many	TRBV20-1	TRBJ2-1	-	TGCAGTGCTAGAGATTTTGGGGGCGTTAAGCAGTTCTTC	CSARDFGGVKQFF
many	TRBV4-3	TRBJ2-6	-	TGCGCCAGCAGCCGCAGCCAGGGACTCGGGGCCAACGTCCTGACTTTC	CASSRSQGLGANVLTF
many	TRBV7-9	TRBJ2-2	-	TGTGCCAGCAGCTTAGAGACGGAGCTGTTTTTT	CASSLETELFF
-	TRBV6-5	TRBJ2-2	-	TGTGCCAGCAGTTACTTTGGCGGGGCCACCGGGGAGCTGTTTTTT	CASSYFGGATGELFF
-	TRBV12-3/TRBV12-4	TRBJ2-5	-	TGTGCCAGCAGTTGGGAAGTCTACCAAGAGACCCAGTACTTC	CASSWEVYQETQYF
many	TRBV5-1	TRBJ2-7	TRBD1	TGTGCCAGCAGCTGGGGACAGGGGACCTACGAGCAGTACTTC	CASSWGQGTYEQYF
few	TRBV5-1	TRBJ1-3	-	TGCGCCAGCAGCTTGGGTCCCCCAGGTGTTAGCTCTGGAAACACCATATATTTT	CASSLGPPGVSSGNTIYF
-	TRBV11-3	TRBJ2-1	-	TGTGCCAGCAGCTTAGATCAGGGGACGGAGCAGTTCTTC	CASSLDQGTEQFF
-	TRBV20-1	TRBJ1-5	-	TGCAGTGCTGGAATAGGGGCCCCGAGGGGACAGCCCCAGCATTTT	CSAGIGAPRGQPQHF
once	TRBV7-2	TRBJ2-7	TRBD1	TGTGCCAGCAGCTTATCCCGGGACAGGAGCAACGAGCAGTACTTC	CASSLSRDRSNEQYF
-	TRBV7-9	TRBJ1-6	-	TGTGCCAGCAGCTTGGACAGCTCGAATTCACCCCTCCACTTT	CASSLDSSNSPLHF
many	TRBV12-3/TRBV12-4	TRBJ2-1	TRBD2	TGTGCCAGCAGAAAAGGACTAGCGGGGGAACAAACCGACTACTACAATGAGCAGTTCTTC	CASRKGLAGEQTDYYNEQFF
many	TRBV7-2	TRBJ2-5	-	TGTGCCAGCAGCTTAGCGGGACAACGAGAGACCCAGTACTTC	CASSLAGQRETQYF
-	TRBV21-1	TRBJ1-1	-	-	CASSTTVWGSGTEAFF
many	TRBV7-2	TRBJ2-4	TRBD2	TGTGCCAGCAGCTTAGCCCTTAGCGGGGGCCGGGGCATTCAGTACTTC	CASSLALSGGRGIQYF
-	TRBV7-9	TRBJ1-5	TRBD1	TGTGCCAGCAGCTTAGCGGACGTACAGGGGCATCAGCCCCAGCATTTT	CASSLADVQGHQPQHF
many	TRBV5-1	TRBJ2-1	-	TGCGCCAGCAGCTTGGCTCAGGGGCCAGTGAGTCAGCAGTTCTTC	CASSLAQGPVSQQFF